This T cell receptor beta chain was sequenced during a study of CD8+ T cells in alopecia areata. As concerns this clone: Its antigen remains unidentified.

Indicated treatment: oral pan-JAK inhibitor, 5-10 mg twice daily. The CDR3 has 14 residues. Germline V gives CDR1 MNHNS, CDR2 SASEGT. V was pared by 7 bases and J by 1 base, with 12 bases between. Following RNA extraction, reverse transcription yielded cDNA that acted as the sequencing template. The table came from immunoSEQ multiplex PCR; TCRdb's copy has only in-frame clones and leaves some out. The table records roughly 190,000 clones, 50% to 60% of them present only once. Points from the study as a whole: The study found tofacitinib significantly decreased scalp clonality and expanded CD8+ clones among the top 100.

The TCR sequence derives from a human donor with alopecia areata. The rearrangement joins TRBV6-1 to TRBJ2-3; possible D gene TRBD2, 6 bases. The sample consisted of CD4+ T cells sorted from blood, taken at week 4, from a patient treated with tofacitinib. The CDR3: CASKPGLRTDTQYF. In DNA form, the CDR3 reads TGTGCCAGCAAACCGGGACTTCGCACAGATACGCAGTATTTT.